This T cell receptor beta chain originates from a study of T cells in Graves' hyperthyroidism and ophthalmopathy. Out of 10 ml of fresh peripheral blood came the PBMCs. For this clonotype: Its antigen remains unidentified. This may be a read error, as it is one base from a much larger clone.

RNA transcripts gave rise to amplified TCR beta CDR3 regions. Researchers ran a first-round RT-PCR on the TCR CDR3 using the HTBI primer set. TCRdb recomputed calls from the multiplex PCR reads with MiXCR, one row per CDR3 protein. The table lists around 190,000 distinct CDR3 sequences, about 15% of them singletons. Study-wide points: Onset of ophthalmopathy came a median roughly 6 months after the model predicted it.

This sequence was found in a woman aged 50 to 60 with Graves' hyperthyroidism. Input material: blood.

The CDR3 DNA reads as TGTGCCAGCAGCGCGAGACCGGGAGGGGGTGAGACCCAGTACTTC. It codes for CASSARPGGGETQYF. The chain combines TRBV9 with TRBJ2-5, with 8 bases aligning to TRBD2. Germline CDR1 and CDR2: SGDLS and YYNGEE. The CDR3 loop spans 15 amino acids. The trim removed 3 bases at V and 5 bases at J, leaving 9 bases unmatched.